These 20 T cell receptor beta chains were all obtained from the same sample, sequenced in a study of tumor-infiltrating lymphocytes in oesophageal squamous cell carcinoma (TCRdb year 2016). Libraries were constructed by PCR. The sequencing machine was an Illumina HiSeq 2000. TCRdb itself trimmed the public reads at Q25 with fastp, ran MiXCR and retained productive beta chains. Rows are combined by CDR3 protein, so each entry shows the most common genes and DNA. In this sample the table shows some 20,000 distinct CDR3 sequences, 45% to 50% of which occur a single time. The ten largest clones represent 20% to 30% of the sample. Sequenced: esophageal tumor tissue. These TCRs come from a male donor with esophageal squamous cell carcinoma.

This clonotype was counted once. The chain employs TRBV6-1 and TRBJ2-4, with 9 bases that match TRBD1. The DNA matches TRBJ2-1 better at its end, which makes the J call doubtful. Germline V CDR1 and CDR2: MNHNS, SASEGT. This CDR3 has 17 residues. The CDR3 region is CASSELSGTGSYNEQFF. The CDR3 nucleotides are TGTGCCAGCAGTGAACTGAGTGGGACAGGGTCATACAATGAGCAGTTCTTC.

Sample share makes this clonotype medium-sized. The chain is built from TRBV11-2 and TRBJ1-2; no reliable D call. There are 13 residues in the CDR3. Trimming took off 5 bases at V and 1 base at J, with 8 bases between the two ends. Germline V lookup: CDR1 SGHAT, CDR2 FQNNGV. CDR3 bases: TGTGCCAGCAGCCTTAGCTTTAACTATGGCTACACCTTC. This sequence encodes CASSLSFNYGYTF.

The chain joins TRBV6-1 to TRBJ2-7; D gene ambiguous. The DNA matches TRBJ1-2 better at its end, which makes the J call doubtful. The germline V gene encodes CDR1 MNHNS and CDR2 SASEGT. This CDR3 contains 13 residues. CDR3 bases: TGTGCCACCAAGGATCTTTTTAACTATGGCTACACCTTC. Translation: CATKDLFNYGYTF.

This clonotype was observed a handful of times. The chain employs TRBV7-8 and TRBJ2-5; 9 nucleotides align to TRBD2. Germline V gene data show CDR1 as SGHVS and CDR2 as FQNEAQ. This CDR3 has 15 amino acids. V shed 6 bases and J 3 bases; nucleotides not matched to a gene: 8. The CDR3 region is CASSPPGLAKETQYF. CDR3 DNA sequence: TGTGCCAGCAGTCCCCCGGGACTAGCCAAAGAGACCCAGTACTTC.

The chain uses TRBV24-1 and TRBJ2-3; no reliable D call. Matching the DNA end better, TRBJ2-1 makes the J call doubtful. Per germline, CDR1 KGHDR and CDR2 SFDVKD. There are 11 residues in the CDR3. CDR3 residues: CATSDLYEQFF. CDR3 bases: TGTGCCACCAGTGATTTGTATGAGCAGTTCTTC.

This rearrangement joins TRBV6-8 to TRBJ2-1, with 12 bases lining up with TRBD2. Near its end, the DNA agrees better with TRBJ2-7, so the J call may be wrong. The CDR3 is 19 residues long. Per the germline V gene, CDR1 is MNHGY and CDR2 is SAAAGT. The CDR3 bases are TGTGCCAGCAGATGGACTAGCGGGGCCACACGGAGCTCCTACAATGAGCAGTACTTC. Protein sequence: CASRWTSGATRSSYNEQYF.

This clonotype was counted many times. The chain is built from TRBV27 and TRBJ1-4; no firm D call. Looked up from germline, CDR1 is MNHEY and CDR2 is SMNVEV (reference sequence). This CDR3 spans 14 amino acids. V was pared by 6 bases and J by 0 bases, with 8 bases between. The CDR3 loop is CASRRAATNEKLFF. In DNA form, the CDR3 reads TGTGCCAGCAGACGGGCTGCAACTAATGAAAAACTGTTTTTT.

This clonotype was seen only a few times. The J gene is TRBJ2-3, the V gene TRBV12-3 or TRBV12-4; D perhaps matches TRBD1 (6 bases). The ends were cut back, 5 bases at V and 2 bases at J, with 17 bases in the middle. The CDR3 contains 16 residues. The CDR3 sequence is CASSPTGNRYTDTQYF. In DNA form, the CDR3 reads TGTGCCAGCAGTCCCACAGGGAATCGGTACACAGATACGCAGTATTTT.

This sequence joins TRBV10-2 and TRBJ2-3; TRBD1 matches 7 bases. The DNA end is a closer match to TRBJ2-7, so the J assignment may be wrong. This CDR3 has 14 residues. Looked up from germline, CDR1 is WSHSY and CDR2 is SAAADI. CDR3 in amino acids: CASSETSRDSEQYF. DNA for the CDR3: TGCGCCAGCAGTGAGACGAGCCGGGACAGCGAGCAGTACTTC.

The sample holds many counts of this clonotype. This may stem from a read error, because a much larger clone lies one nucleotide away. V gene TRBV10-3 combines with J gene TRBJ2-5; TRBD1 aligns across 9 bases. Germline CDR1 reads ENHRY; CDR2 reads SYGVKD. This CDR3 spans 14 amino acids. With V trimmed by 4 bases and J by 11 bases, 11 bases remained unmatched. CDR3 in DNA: TGTGCCATCAGTGGCCGGGACAGGGACAATGAGCAGTACTTC. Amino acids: CAISGRDRDNEQYF.

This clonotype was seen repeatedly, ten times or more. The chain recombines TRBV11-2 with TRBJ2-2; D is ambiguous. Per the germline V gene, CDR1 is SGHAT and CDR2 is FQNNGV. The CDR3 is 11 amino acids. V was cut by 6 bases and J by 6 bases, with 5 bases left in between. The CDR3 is CASSLSGELFF. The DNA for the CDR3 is TGTGCCAGCAGTTTATCCGGGGAGCTGTTTTTT. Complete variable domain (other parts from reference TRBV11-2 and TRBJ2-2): EAGVAQSPRYKIIEKRQSVAFWCNPISGHATLYWYQQILGQGPKLLIQFQNNGVVDDSQLPKDRFSAERLKGVDSTLKIQPAKLEDSAVYLCASSLSGELFFGEGSRLTVL.

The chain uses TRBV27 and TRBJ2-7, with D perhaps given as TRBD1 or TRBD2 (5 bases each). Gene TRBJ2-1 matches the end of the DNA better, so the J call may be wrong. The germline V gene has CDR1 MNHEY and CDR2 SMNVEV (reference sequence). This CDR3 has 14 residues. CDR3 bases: TGTGCCACCTCCTCCGGGACGGCTTCCTACGAGCAGTTCTTC. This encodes CATSSGTASYEQFF.

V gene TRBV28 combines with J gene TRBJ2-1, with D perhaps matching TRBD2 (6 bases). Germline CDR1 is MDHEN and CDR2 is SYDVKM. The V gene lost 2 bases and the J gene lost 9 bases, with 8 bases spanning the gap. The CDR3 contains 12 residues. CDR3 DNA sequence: TGTGCCAGCAGTTTAACTAGCTTTGAGCAGTTCTTC. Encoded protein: CASSLTSFEQFF.

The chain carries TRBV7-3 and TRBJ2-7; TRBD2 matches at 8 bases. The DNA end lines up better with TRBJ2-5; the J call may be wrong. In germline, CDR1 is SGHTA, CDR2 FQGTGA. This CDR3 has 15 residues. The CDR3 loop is CASSLLSGGEETQYF. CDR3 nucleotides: TGTGCCAGCAGCTTACTCTCCGGGGGGGAGGAGACCCAGTACTTC.

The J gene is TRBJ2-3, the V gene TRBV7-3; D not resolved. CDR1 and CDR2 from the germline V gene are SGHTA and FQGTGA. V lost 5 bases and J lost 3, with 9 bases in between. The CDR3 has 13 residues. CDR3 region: CASSLLNTDTQYF. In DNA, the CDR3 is TGTGCCAGCAGCCTACTAAATACAGATACGCAGTATTTT.

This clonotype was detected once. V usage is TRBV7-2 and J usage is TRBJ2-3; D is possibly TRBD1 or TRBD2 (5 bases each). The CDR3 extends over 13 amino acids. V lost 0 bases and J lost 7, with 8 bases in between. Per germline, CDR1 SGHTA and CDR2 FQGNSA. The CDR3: CASSLAGANTQYF. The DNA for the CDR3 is TGTGCCAGCAGCTTAGCCGGGGCGAATACGCAGTATTTT.

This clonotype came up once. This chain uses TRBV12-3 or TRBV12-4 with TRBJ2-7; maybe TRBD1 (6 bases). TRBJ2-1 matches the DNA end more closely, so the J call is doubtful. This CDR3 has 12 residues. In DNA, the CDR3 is TGTGCCAGCATCGGACAGAACAATGAGCAGTTCTTC. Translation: CASIGQNNEQFF.

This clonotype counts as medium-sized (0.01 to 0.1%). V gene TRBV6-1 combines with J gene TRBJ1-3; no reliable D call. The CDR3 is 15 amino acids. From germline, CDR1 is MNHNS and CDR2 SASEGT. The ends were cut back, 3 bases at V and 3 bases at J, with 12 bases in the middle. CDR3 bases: TGTGCCAGCAGTGAGAATTGGGAGGGTGGAAACACCATATATTTT. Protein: CASSENWEGGNTIYF.

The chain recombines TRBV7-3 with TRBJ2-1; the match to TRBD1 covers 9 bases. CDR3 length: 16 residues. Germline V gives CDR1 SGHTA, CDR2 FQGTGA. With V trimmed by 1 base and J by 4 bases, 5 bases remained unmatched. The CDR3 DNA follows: TGTGCCAGCAGCTTAATAGGTGGACAGGGGTACAATGAGCAGTTCTTC. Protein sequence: CASSLIGGQGYNEQFF.

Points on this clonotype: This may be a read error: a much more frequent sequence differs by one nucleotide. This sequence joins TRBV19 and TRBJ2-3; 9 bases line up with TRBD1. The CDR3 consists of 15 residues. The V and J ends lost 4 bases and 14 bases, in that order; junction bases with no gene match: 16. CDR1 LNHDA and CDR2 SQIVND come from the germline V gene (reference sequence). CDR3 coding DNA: TGTGCCAGTAGTAAAGGGACAGGGAACACCGGGGAGCTGTATTTT. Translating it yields CASSKGTGNTGELYF.